A single TCR beta chain is shown here with its context. Antigen unknown. Other DNA sequences in this sample translate to the same CDR3. This CDR3 has 12 amino acids. Germline values: CDR1 MNHEY, CDR2 SVGAGI. V was clipped by 2 bases and J by 8 bases, with 6 bases between them. These data come from a study of siplizumab effects on memory and regulatory T cells. Study-level results: Siplizumab significantly decreased alloreactive sequences from unstimulated CD4+ memory cells. Few alloreactive clones mapped to unstimulated subsets. Treatment with siplizumab left mappable alloreactive CD4+ clones averaging about 63% Treg-derived, compared with around 26% in controls. Naive T cells appeared more varied than memory cells and looked like key alloresponse contributors.

Assay used: immunoSEQ multiplex PCR; TCRdb lists only in-frame clones, some missing. The data hold some 120,000 clones, with 94% observed a single time. The TCR was taken from a human donor in good health. Sequencing was done on a sample of non-Treg CD4+ T cells sorted from blood. The rearrangement uses TRBV6-5 and TRBJ2-2; D remains unclear. The CDR3 spells CASSYRVGELFF. The CDR3 DNA follows: TGTGCCAGCAGTTACCGGGTGGGGGAGCTGTTTTTT.